Presented here are 29 T cell receptor beta chains from one specimen sequenced in a study of CD8+CD57+ T cells in acquired aplastic anemia. Genomic DNA, serving as template, underwent TCR beta VDJ and CDR3 profiling. Each CDR3 protein gets one entry after TCRdb re-called the reads with MiXCR. Of some 120,000 distinct CDR3 sequences in the sample, almost 40% were seen once. Previously, flow cytometry had revealed CD8+CD57+ cell expansion in the patients chosen for sequencing. The sequenced sample was sorted CD4+, CD8+, or CD8+CD57+ T cells (not recorded which) from PBMCs. The receptors stem from a human donor with aplastic anemia.

V gene TRBV29-1 combines with J gene TRBJ1-2, with unresolved D. Germline CDR1 SQVTM, CDR2 ANQGSEA. The CDR3 spans 11 residues. The V gene lost 7 bases and the J gene lost 2 bases, with 8 bases spanning the gap. This CDR3 reads CSADTNYGYTF. CDR3 nucleotide sequence: TGCAGCGCAGACACCAACTATGGCTACACCTTC.

The chain is built from TRBV4-2 and TRBJ1-2; D is unclear. Looked up from germline, CDR1 is LGHNA and CDR2 is YNFKEQ. This CDR3 region has 14 residues. The ends were cut back, 5 bases at V and 3 bases at J, with 13 bases in the middle. The CDR3 nucleotides read TGTGCCAGCAGCGCCGGAGGTAGGGACTATGGCTACACCTTC. As protein: CASSAGGRDYGYTF.

This clonotype appeared many times. One end of the junction varies from germline; a read error may be responsible. The chain has TRBV5-1 and TRBJ2-3; 8 nucleotides agree with TRBD1. Germline assignment: CDR1 SGHRS and CDR2 YFSETQ. The CDR3 is 16 amino acids. The CDR3 is CASTLDRDRPTDTQYF. CDR3 DNA: TGCGCCAGCACCTTGGACAGGGACAGGCCCACAGATACGCAGTATTTT.

This clonotype was counted many times. V and J are TRBV20-1 and TRBJ1-4; no clear D gene. The germline V and J ends were trimmed by 3 bases and 6 bases, with 14 bases remaining between them. Germline V lookup: CDR1 DFQATT, CDR2 SNEGSKA (reference sequence). The CDR3 is made up of 14 amino acids. The CDR3 bases are TGCAGTGCTAGGGCAACCCTTAATGATGAAAAACTGTTTTTT. Its protein product is CSARATLNDEKLFF.

This clonotype has at least ten counts. The chain has TRBV6-5 and TRBJ1-6, with 7 positions matching TRBD1. This CDR3 comprises 13 residues. V shed 4 bases, J shed 10 bases, and the junction held 4 bases outside the gene matches. From germline, CDR1 is MNHEY and CDR2 SVGAGI. CDR3 region: CASSSGGRSPLHF. CDR3 bases: TGTGCCAGCAGTTCAGGGGGGAGGTCACCCCTCCACTTT.

In the case of this clonotype: A read error may be the cause here, since a much bigger clone is one base away. J is TRBJ2-2 and V is TRBV9; the D is unclear. Trimming left V 4 bases short and J 5 bases short, with 9 bases between. Germline CDR1 is SGDLS and CDR2 is YYNGEE. CDR3 length: 13 residues. CDR3 in DNA: TGTGCCAGCAGCCCTGTCTTGACCGGGGAGCTGTTTTTT. Translation: CASSPVLTGELFF.

The V gene is TRBV11-2, the J gene TRBJ1-2, with 9 bases fitting TRBD1. Germline trimming cut 0 bases from V and 8 bases from J; bases unmatched to any gene: 7. CDR1 is SGHAT and CDR2 is FQNNGV in the germline V gene. This CDR3 is 15 amino acids long. The CDR3 loop reads CASSLDIQGARGYTF. As DNA, the CDR3 is TGTGCCAGCAGCTTAGATATACAGGGGGCGCGGGGCTACACCTTC.

The rearrangement joins TRBV11-2 to TRBJ2-6; no clear D gene. V lost 8 bases and J 0 bases, leaving 17 bases between the germline ends. The germline V gene has CDR1 SGHAT and CDR2 FQNNGV. The CDR3 is 17 residues long. CDR3 protein: CASPTVGPYSGANVLTF. In DNA form, the CDR3 reads TGTGCCAGCCCCACGGTAGGGCCCTACTCTGGGGCCAACGTCCTGACTTTC.

This clonotype was seen a few times. V gene TRBV30 combines with J gene TRBJ1-1; no reliable D call. V lost 2 bases to trimming and J lost 0 bases, with 7 bases between them. The germline gives CDR1 GTSNPN, CDR2 SVGIG (reference sequence). The CDR3 length is 13 residues. The CDR3 sequence: CAWSPGMNTEAFF. CDR3 coding DNA: TGTGCCTGGAGTCCCGGGATGAACACTGAAGCTTTCTTT.

This clonotype was seen many times. The rearrangement joins TRBV19 to TRBJ2-3; D not certain. Germline V gene lookup returns CDR1 LNHDA and CDR2 SQIVND (reference sequence). With 6 bases removed from V and 0 bases from J, the gap between germline ends came to 10 bases. CDR3 length: 14 residues. CDR3 sequence: CASRPGRSTDTQYF. The DNA of the CDR3 is TGTGCCAGTAGGCCCGGACGTAGCACAGATACGCAGTATTTT. Full variable domain (rest looked up from reference TRBV19 and TRBJ2-3): DGGITQSPKYLFRKEGQNVTLSCEQNLNHDAMYWYRQDPGQGLRLIYYSQIVNDFQKGDIAEGYSVSREKKESFPLTVTSAQKNPTAFYLCASRPGRSTDTQYFGPGTRLTVL.

This clonotype was recorded many times. The J gene is TRBJ1-2, the V gene TRBV6-6; D is uncertain. Germline-derived CDR1 and CDR2 are MNHNY and SVGAGI (reference sequence). The CDR3 totals 14 residues. V was pared by 4 bases and J by 4 bases, with 13 bases between. CDR3 in DNA: TGTGCCAGCAGTTCCCCAGGAACGACCTATGGCTACACCTTC. The encoded protein is CASSSPGTTYGYTF.

This clonotype was seen more than once but under ten times. The chain links TRBV30 to TRBJ1-1; 7 nucleotides match TRBD1. This CDR3 contains 14 residues. The V gene end was trimmed by 0 bases and the J gene end by 1 base; junction bases not matched to a gene: 2. Germline lookup yields CDR1 GTSNPN and CDR2 SVGIG (reference sequence). DNA of the CDR3: TGTGCCTGGAGTGTACAGGGGCAGAACACTGAAGCTTTCTTT. Amino acids: CAWSVQGQNTEAFF.

This clonotype was seen a handful of times. The chain carries TRBV6-1 and TRBJ1-5; 8 bases map to TRBD1. This CDR3 is built from 15 residues. The junction had 15 bases not matched to a gene; V was cut back by 6 bases and J by 11 bases. The V gene's germline CDR1 is MNHNS and CDR2 SASEGT. DNA for the CDR3: TGTGCCAGCAGAAACCGGGACAGACCACAGGGGGCCCAGCATTTT. Protein: CASRNRDRPQGAQHF.

J is TRBJ2-5 and V is TRBV24-1; TRBD1 is a possible D gene (6 bases). With 11 bases removed from V and 5 bases from J, the gap between germline ends came to 23 bases. The germline gives CDR1 KGHDR, CDR2 SFDVKD. CDR3 size: 15 residues. This chain's CDR3 is CASSQAQGTRETQYF. The CDR3 DNA follows: TGTGCCAGCAGCCAAGCGCAGGGGACGCGCGAGACCCAGTACTTC.

The chain combines TRBV7-6 with TRBJ2-1; D gene unclear. CDR3 length: 15 residues. CDR1 and CDR2 from the germline V gene are SGHVS and FNYEAQ. V was clipped by 5 bases and J by 2 bases, with 13 bases between them. The DNA for the CDR3 is TGTGCCAGCAGCCATGAGAGCGATACCTACAATGAGCAGTTCTTC. Translating gives CASSHESDTYNEQFF.

The chain employs TRBV19 and TRBJ1-6; D remains unclear. This CDR3 comprises 14 residues. V was shortened by 5 bases and J by 11 bases, with 16 bases between the two germline ends. Per germline, CDR1 LNHDA and CDR2 SQIVND (reference sequence). Written as DNA, the CDR3 is TGTGCCAGTAGTGCCACCTCTAGTCGGACACCCCTCCACTTT. Residues: CASSATSSRTPLHF. The whole variable domain, filled in from reference TRBV19 and TRBJ1-6, reads DGGITQSPKYLFRKEGQNVTLSCEQNLNHDAMYWYRQDPGQGLRLIYYSQIVNDFQKGDIAEGYSVSREKKESFPLTVTSAQKNPTAFYLCASSATSSRTPLHFGNGTRLTVT.

This clonotype was seen ten or more times. This sequence joins TRBV7-3 and TRBJ1-6, with D possibly matching TRBD1 (5 bases). Looked up from germline, CDR1 is SGHTA and CDR2 is FQGTGA. The CDR3 is made up of 15 amino acids. V lost 6 bases to trimming and J lost 9 bases, with 18 bases between them. CDR3 sequence (DNA): TGTGCCAGCAGTCCGGGGCCGAGTTTGGGTTCACCCCTCCACTTT. Protein: CASSPGPSLGSPLHF.

This clonotype came up a few times. The genes are TRBV29-1 and TRBJ1-5, with TRBD1 as a possible D gene (6 bases). CDR1 is SQVTM and CDR2 is ANQGSEA in the germline V gene. Trimming cost V 2 bases and J 7 bases, with 12 bases left between them. CDR3 length equals 13 residues. The CDR3: CSVEIQGEQPQHF. The CDR3 region has the DNA TGCAGCGTTGAAATACAGGGAGAACAGCCCCAGCATTTT. Full variable domain (outside the CDR3, taken from reference TRBV29-1 and TRBJ1-5): SAVISQKPSRDICQRGTSLTIQCQVDSQVTMMFWYRQQPGQSLTLIATANQGSEATYESGFVIDKFPISRPNLTFSTLTVSNMSPEDSSIYLCSVEIQGEQPQHFGDGTRLSIL.

This clonotype was seen many times. This CDR3 reads CASSVGVVSNNEQFF. The CDR3 nucleotides read TGTGCCAGCAGCGTAGGGGTAGTATCTAACAATGAGCAGTTCTTC. The chain joins TRBV9 to TRBJ2-1, with D hard to call. The CDR3 is 15 residues long. V was cut by 0 bases and J by 5 bases, with 12 bases left in between. Germline CDR1 and CDR2: SGDLS and YYNGEE.

This rearrangement joins TRBV6-2 or TRBV6-3 to TRBJ1-2; 9 bases are a match to TRBD1. This CDR3 contains 14 residues. V gave up 6 bases and J gave up 5 bases; unmatched junction bases: 7. CDR1 MNHEY and CDR2 SVGEGT come from the germline V gene. The DNA of the CDR3 is TGTGCCAGCAGCACCCCGGACAGGGGATATGGCTACACCTTC. Protein product: CASSTPDRGYGYTF.

This sequence joins TRBV10-3 and TRBJ1-1; no clear D. Per germline, CDR1 ENHRY and CDR2 SYGVKD. The CDR3 has 13 amino acids. The ends were cut back, 6 bases at V and 0 bases at J, with 8 bases in the middle. The CDR3, as DNA: TGTGCCATCAGGGCGGACCTGAACACTGAAGCTTTCTTT. This translates into CAIRADLNTEAFF.

This clonotype appeared a few times. The rearrangement uses TRBV7-8 and TRBJ1-2, with no clear D. The CDR3 is 13 amino acids. V was trimmed by 5 bases and J by 4 bases, leaving 11 bases between them. In germline, CDR1 is SGHVS, CDR2 FQNEAQ. CDR3 amino acids: CASSPGVLYGYTF. CDR3 sequence (DNA): TGTGCCAGCAGCCCCGGGGTCCTCTATGGCTACACCTTC.

The chain couples TRBV27 to TRBJ1-1, with D maybe TRBD1 (5 bases). CDR3 length: 15 residues. The germline V and J ends were trimmed by 2 bases and 4 bases, with 14 bases remaining between them. Germline V gives CDR1 MNHEY, CDR2 SMNVEV (reference sequence). The CDR3 loop is CASSLTGPWGTEAFF. The CDR3 nucleotides read TGTGCCAGCAGTTTAACGGGGCCCTGGGGCACTGAAGCTTTCTTT.

This clonotype has just one count. CDR3 amino acids: CASSQAGTGLGYTF. The DNA for the CDR3 is TGTGCCAGCAGCCAAGCCGGGACAGGGTTAGGCTACACCTTC. This chain uses TRBV3-1 with TRBJ1-2; 9 bases are shared with TRBD1. This CDR3 has 14 residues. Germline lookup yields CDR1 LGHDT and CDR2 YNNKEL (reference sequence). V was clipped by 1 base and J by 8 bases; unmatched bases: 5.

This sequence joins TRBV7-2 and TRBJ2-3, with D unresolved. From germline, CDR1 is SGHTA and CDR2 FQGNSA. This CDR3 spans 11 amino acids. Between the trimmed V and J ends, which lost 5 bases and 14 bases, there was a span of 14 bases. The CDR3 region is CASSADIRSYF. CDR3 in DNA: TGTGCCAGCAGCGCAGATATCAGATCGTATTTT.

This clonotype has at least ten counts. The CDR3 sequence: CASSLERAEQFF. The CDR3 bases are TGTGCCAGCAGCTTAGAGAGAGCGGAGCAGTTCTTC. This chain joins TRBV11-2 and TRBJ2-1; D uncertain. Germline V gene sequence: CDR1 SGHAT, CDR2 FQNNGV. The CDR3 is 12 amino acids. Trimming stripped 0 bases from V and 10 bases from J, with 7 bases between.

This clonotype was counted only a few times. This may come from a read error, since a much larger clone is one base off. V is TRBV6-1 and J is TRBJ1-2; weak D call: TRBD1 (5 bases). The CDR3 length is 13 residues. The germline V and J ends were trimmed by 8 bases and 2 bases, with 12 bases remaining between them. CDR1 MNHNS and CDR2 SASEGT come from the germline V gene. CDR3 nucleotide sequence: TGTGCCAGCGCAATAGCAGGGAACTATGGCTACACCTTC. The encoded protein is CASAIAGNYGYTF.

The CDR3 DNA reads TGTGCCAGCAGCCAAACTAGCGGGGGGCCGGCAGAGCAGTTCTTC. Translating gives CASSQTSGGPAEQFF. The genes are TRBV14 and TRBJ2-1; the match to TRBD2 covers 12 bases. Per the germline V gene, CDR1 is SGHDN and CDR2 is FVKESK. The length of the CDR3 is 15 residues. V was clipped by 2 bases and J by 10 bases; unmatched bases: 6. The variable domain in full, with the rest retrieved from reference TRBV14 and TRBJ2-1, is EAGVTQFPSHSVIEKGQTVTLRCDPISGHDNLYWYRRVMGKEIKFLLHFVKESKQDESGMPNNRFLAERTGGTYSTLKVQPAELEDSGVYFCASSQTSGGPAEQFFGPGTRLTVL.

V is TRBV10-3 and J is TRBJ1-1; TRBD1 matches at 8 bases. The germline gives CDR1 ENHRY, CDR2 SYGVKD. The CDR3 contains 12 residues. V shed 5 bases and J 11 bases; nucleotides not matched to a gene: 7. DNA of the CDR3: TGTGCCATCAGTACCACGGACAGGGATGCTTTCTTT. This translates into CAISTTDRDAFF.